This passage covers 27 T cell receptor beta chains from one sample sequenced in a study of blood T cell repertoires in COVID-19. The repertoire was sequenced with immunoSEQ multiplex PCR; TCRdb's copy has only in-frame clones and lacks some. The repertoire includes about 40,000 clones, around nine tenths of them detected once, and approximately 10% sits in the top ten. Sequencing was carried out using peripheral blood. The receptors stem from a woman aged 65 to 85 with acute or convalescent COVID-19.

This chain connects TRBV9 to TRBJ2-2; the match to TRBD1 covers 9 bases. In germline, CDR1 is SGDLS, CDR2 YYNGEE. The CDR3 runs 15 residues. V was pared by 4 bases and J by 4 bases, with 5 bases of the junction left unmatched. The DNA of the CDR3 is TGTGCCAGCAGCCCCCGGACAGGGGTCACCGGGGAGCTGTTTTTT. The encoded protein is CASSPRTGVTGELFF.

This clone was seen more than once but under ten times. CDR3: CASKGQGKTSGGGYEQYV. For the CDR3, the DNA is TGTGCCAGCAAAGGACAGGGGAAAACTAGCGGGGGAGGCTACGAGCAGTACGTC. The chain is built from TRBV2 and TRBJ2-7; 11 bases align to TRBD2. Germline V gene sequence: CDR1 SNHLY, CDR2 FYNNEI. The V gene end was trimmed by 7 bases and the J gene end by 3 bases; junction bases not matched to a gene: 17. The length of the CDR3 is 18 residues.

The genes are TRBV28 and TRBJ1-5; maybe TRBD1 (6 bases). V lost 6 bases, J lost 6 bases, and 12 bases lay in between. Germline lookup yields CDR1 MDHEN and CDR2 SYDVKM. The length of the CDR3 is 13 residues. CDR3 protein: CASRRGSPQPQHF. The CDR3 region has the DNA TGTGCCAGCAGAAGGGGGTCCCCTCAGCCCCAGCATTTT.

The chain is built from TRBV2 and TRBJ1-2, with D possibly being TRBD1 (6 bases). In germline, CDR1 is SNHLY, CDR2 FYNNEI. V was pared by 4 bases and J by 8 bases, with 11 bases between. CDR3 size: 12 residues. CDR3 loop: CASSGDMGGYTF. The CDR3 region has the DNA TGTGCCAGCAGTGGGGACATGGGCGGCTACACCTTC.

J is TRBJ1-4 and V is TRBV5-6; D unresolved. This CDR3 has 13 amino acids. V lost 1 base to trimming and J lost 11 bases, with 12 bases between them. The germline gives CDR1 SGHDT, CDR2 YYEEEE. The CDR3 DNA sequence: TGTGCCAGCAGCTTGCGCGGTAGGGAGAAACTGTTTTTT. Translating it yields CASSLRGREKLFF.

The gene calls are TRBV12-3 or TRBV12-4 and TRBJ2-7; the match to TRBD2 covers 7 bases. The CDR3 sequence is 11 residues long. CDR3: CWEGLCYEQYV. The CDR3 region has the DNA TGTTGGGAGGGGTTATGCTACGAGCAGTACGTC.

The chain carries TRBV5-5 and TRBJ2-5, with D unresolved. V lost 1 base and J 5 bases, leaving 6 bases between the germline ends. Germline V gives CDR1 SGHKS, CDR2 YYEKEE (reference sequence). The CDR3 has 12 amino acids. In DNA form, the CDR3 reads TGTGCCAGCAGCTTGTCTCTGGAGACCCAGTACTTC. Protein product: CASSLSLETQYF. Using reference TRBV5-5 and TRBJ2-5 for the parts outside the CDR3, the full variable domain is DAGVTQSPTHLIKTRGQQVTLRCSPISGHKSVSWYQQVLGQGPQFIFQYYEKEERGRGNFPDRFSARQFPNYSSELNVNALLLGDSALYLCASSLSLETQYFGPGTRLLVL.

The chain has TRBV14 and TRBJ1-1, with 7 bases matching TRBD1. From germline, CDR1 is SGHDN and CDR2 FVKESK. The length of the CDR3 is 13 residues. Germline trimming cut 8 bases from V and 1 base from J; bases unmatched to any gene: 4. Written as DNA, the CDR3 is TGTGCCAGCGCGGGACAGACGAACACTGAAGCTTTCTTT. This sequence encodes CASAGQTNTEAFF.

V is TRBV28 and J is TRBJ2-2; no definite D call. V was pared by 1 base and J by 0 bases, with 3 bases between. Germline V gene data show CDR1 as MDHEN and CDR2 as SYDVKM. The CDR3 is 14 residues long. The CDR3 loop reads CASSLYTNTGELFF. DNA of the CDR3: TGTGCCAGCAGTTTATACACGAACACCGGGGAGCTGTTTTTT.

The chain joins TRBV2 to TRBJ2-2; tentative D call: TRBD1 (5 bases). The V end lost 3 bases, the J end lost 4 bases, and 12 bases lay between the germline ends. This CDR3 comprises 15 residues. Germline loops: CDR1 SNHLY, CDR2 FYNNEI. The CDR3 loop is CASSESQGGTGELFF. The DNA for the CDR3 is TGTGCCAGCAGTGAGTCCCAGGGTGGCACCGGGGAGCTGTTTTTT.

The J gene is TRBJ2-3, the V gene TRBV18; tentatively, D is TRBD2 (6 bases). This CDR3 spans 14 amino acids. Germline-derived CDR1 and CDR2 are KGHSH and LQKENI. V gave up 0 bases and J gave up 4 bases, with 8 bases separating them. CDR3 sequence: CASSPPGGPDTQYF. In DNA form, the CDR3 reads TGTGCCAGCTCACCACCCGGGGGTCCAGATACGCAGTATTTT.

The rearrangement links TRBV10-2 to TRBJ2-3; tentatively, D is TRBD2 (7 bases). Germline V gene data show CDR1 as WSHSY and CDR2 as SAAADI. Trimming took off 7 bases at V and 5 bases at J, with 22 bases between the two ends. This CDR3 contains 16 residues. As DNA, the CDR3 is TGCGCCAGCACTGCTAGCGGTGGGGGCCGGGGAGATACGCAGTATTTT. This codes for CASTASGGGRGDTQYF.

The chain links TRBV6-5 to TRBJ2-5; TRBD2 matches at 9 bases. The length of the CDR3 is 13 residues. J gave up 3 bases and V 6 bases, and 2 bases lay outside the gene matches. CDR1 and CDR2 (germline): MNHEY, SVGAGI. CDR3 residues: CASSASGKETQYF. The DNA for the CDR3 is TGTGCCAGCAGCGCTAGCGGGAAAGAGACCCAGTACTTC.

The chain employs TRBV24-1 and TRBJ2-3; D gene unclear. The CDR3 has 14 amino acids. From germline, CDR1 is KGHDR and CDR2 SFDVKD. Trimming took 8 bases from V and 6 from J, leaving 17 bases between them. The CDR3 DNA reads TGTGCCACCACTAACCGAGGCGCCGGGGATACGCAGTATTTT. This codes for CATTNRGAGDTQYF.

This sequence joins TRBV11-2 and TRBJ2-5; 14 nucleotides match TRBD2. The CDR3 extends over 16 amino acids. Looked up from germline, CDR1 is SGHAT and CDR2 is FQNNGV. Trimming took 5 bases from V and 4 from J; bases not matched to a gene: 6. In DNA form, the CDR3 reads TGTGCCAGCAGCGCTGGGACTAGCGGGAGAGGAGAGACCCAGTACTTC. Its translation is CASSAGTSGRGETQYF.

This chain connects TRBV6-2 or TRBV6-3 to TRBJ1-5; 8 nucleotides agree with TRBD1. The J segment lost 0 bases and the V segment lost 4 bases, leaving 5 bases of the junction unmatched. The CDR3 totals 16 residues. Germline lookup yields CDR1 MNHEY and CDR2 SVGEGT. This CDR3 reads CASSSGTGYSNQPQHF. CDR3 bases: TGTGCCAGCAGTTCCGGGACAGGCTATAGCAATCAGCCCCAGCATTTT.

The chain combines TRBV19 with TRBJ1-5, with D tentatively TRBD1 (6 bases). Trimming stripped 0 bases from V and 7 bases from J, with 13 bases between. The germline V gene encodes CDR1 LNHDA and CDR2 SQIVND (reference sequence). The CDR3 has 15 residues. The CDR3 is CASSIEGRGVQPQHF. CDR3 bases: TGTGCCAGTAGTATAGAGGGCAGGGGAGTGCAGCCCCAGCATTTT.

CDR3 protein: CASSPLSGWDTEAFF. The CDR3 DNA sequence: TGTGCCAGCTCACCTCTATCCGGGTGGGACACTGAAGCTTTCTTT. The chain carries TRBV18 and TRBJ1-1; the D is unclear. Trimming took 3 bases from V and 3 from J, leaving 14 bases between them. The CDR3 totals 15 residues. Germline CDR1 is KGHSH and CDR2 is LQKENI.

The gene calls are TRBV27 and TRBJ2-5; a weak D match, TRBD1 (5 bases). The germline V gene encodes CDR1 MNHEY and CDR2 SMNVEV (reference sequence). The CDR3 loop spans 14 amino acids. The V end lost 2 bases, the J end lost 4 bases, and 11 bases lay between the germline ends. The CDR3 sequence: CASSLEGVGETQYF. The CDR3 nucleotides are TGTGCCAGCAGTTTAGAAGGGGTGGGAGAGACCCAGTACTTC.

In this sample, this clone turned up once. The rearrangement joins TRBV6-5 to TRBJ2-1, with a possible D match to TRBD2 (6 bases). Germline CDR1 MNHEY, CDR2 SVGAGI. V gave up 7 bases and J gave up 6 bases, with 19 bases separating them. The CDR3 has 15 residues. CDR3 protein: CASKLASEGINEQFF. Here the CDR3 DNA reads TGTGCCAGCAAACTAGCATCCGAAGGAATCAATGAGCAGTTCTTC.

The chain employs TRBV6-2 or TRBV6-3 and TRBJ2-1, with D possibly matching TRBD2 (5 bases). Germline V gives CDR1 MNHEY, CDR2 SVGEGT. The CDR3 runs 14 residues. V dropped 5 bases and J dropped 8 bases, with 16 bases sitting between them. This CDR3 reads CASSKTLTGDEQFF. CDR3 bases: TGTGCCAGCAGTAAGACGCTTACCGGGGATGAGCAGTTCTTC.

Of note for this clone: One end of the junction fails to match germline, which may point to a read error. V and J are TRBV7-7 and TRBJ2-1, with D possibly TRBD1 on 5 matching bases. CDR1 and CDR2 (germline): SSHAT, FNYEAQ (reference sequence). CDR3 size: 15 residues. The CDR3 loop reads CASSLDSSSYNEQFF. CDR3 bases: TGTGCTAGCAGCTTAGACAGCAGCTCCTACAATGAGCAGTTCTTC.

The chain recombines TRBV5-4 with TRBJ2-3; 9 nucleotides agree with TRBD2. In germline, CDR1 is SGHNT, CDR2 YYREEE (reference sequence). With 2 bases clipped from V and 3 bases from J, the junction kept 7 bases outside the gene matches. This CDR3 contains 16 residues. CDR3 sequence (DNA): TGTGCCAGCAGCTTTCAGCGGGGGGCCGAGACAGATACGCAGTATTTT. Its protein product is CASSFQRGAETDTQYF.

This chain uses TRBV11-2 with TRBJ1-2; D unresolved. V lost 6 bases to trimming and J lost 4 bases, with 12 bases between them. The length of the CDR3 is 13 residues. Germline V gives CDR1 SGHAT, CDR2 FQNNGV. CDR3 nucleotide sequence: TGTGCCAGCAGAACGCCTAGATTCTATGGCTACACCTTC. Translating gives CASRTPRFYGYTF.

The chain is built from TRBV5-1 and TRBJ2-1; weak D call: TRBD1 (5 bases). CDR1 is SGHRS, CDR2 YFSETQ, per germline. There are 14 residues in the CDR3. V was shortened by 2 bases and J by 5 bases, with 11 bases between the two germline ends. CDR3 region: CASSFSDSNNEQFF. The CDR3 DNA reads TGCGCCAGCAGCTTTTCCGACAGCAACAATGAGCAGTTCTTC.

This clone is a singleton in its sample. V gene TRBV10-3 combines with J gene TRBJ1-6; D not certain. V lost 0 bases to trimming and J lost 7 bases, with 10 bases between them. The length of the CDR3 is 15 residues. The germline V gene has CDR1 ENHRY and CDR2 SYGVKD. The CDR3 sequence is CAISESGTVNSPLHF. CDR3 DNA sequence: TGTGCCATCAGTGAGTCAGGAACAGTCAATTCACCCCTCCACTTT.

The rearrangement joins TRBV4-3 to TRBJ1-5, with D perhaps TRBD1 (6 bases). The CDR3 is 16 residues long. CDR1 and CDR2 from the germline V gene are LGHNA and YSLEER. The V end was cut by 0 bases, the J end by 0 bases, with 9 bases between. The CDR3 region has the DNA TGCGCCAGCAGCCAAGACAGGGGAAATAGCAATCAGCCCCAGCATTTT. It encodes CASSQDRGNSNQPQHF.